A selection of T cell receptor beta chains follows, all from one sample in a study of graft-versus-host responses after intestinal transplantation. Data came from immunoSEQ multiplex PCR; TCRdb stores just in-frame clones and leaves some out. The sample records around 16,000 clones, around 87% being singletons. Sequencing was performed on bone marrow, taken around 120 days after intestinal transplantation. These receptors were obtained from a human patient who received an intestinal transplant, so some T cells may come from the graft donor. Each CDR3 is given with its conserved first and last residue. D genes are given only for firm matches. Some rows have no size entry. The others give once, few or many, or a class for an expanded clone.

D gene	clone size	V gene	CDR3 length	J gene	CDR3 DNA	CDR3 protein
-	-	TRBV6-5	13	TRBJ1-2	TGTGCCAGCAGTTACTCCGGCAGCTATGGCTACACCTTC	CASSYSGSYGYTF
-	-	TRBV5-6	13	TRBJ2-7	TGTGCCAGCAGCGCGGGGCTCCAGACCGAGCAGTACTTC	CASSAGLQTEQYF
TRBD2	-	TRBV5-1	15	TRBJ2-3	TGCGCCAGCAGCCGAGGGACTAGCGACACAGATACGCAGTATTTT	CASSRGTSDTDTQYF
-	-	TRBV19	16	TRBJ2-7	TGTGCCAGTAGTATGGTATCAGGGTTAGACTCCTACGAGCAGTACTTC	CASSMVSGLDSYEQYF
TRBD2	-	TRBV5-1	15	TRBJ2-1	TGCGCCAGCAGCCCTAGCGGGAGCGGCTACAATGAGCAGTTCTTC	CASSPSGSGYNEQFF
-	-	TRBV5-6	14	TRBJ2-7	TGTGCCAGCAGCCCTCGTCGAGGGTCCTACGAGCAGTACTTC	CASSPRRGSYEQYF
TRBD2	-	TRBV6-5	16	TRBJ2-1	TGTGCCAGCAGTTACGCCGGGACTAGCGGGATGAATGAGCAGTTCTTC	CASSYAGTSGMNEQFF
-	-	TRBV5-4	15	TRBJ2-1	TGTGCCAGCAGCCCTAGCCCAAGCTCCTACAATGAGCAGTTCTTC	CASSPSPSSYNEQFF
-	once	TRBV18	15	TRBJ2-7	TGTGCCAGCTCACCCGAGGCTCCAGGGCCCTACGAGCAGTACTTC	CASSPEAPGPYEQYF
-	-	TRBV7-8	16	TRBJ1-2	TGTGCCAGCAGCTTAGGTGGAGGGCCTACTAACTATGGCTACACCTTC	CASSLGGGPTNYGYTF
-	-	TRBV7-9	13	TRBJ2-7	TGTGCCAGCAGGGGAGGAGGGTCGGACGAGCAGTACTTC	CASRGGGSDEQYF
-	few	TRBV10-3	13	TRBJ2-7	TGTGCCATCAGTGAGTCGAACCAGGGCGAGCAGTACTTC	CAISESNQGEQYF
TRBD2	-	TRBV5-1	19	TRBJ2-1	TGCGCCAGCAGCTTGGAACAGAACCTAGCGGGAAACGCCTACAATGAGCAGTTCTTC	CASSLEQNLAGNAYNEQFF
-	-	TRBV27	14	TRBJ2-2	TGTGCCAGCAGTTTATTGGGGGGACCCGGGGAGCTGTTTTTT	CASSLLGGPGELFF
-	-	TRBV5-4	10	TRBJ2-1	TGTGCCAGCAGCTTGATGGAGCAGTTCTTC	CASSLMEQFF